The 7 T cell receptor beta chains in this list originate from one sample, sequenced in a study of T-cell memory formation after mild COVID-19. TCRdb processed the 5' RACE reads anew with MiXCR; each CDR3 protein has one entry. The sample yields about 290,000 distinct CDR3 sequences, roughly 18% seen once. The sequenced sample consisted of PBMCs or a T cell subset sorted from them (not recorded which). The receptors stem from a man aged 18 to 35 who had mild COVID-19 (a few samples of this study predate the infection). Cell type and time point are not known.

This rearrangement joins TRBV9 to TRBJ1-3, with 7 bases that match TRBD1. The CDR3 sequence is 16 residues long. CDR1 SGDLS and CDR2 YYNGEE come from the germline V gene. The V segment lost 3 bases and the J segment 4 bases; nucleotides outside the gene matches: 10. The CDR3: CASSAPGDSYGNTIYF. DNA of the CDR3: TGTGCCAGCAGCGCCCCTGGGGACAGTTACGGAAACACCATATATTTT. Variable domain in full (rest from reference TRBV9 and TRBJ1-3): DSGVTQTPKHLITATGQRVTLRCSPRSGDLSVYWYQQSLDQGLQFLIQYYNGEERAKGNILERFSAQQFPDLHSELNLSSLELGDSALYFCASSAPGDSYGNTIYFGEGSWLTVV.

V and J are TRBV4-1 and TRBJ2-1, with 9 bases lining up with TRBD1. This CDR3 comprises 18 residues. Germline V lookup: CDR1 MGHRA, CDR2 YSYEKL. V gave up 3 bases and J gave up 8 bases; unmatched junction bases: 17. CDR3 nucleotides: TGCGCCAGCAGCCACCCACCCTATGGGACAGGGAAAGAGGATGAGCAGTTCTTC. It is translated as CASSHPPYGTGKEDEQFF.

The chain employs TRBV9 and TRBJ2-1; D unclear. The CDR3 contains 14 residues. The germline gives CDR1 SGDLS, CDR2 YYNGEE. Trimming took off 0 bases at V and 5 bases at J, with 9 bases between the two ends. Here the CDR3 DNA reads TGTGCCAGCAGCGTAGGTTCGAGAAACAATGAGCAGTTCTTC. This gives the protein CASSVGSRNNEQFF.

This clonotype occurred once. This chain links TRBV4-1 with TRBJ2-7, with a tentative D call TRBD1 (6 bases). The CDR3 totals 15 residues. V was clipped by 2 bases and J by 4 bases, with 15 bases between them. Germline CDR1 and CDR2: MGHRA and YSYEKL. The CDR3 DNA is TGCGCCAGCAGCCAACCTTTGACAGGACATTACGAGCAGTACGTC. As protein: CASSQPLTGHYEQYV.

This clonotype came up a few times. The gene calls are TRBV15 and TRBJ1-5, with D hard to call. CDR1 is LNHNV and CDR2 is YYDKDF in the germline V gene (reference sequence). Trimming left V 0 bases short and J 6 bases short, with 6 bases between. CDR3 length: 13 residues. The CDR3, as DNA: TGTGCCACCAGCAGAGATCGGGGTCAGCCCCAGCATTTT. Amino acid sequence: CATSRDRGQPQHF.

CDR3 amino acids: CSVGGVRMTVDYNEQFF. The CDR3 coding sequence is TGCAGCGTCGGAGGGGTCCGGATGACGGTGGACTACAATGAGCAGTTCTTC. The genes are TRBV29-1 and TRBJ2-1; possible D gene TRBD2, 6 bases. CDR1 is SQVTM, CDR2 ANQGSEA, per germline. This CDR3 is 17 amino acids long. V dropped 6 bases and J dropped 3 bases, with 24 bases sitting between them.

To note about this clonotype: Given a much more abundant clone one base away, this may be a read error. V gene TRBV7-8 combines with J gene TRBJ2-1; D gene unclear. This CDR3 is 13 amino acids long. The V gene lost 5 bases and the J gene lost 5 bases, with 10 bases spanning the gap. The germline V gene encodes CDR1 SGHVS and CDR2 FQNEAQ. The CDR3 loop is CASSDWINNEQFF. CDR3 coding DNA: TGTGCCAGCAGCGACTGGATCAACAATGAGCAGTTCTTC.